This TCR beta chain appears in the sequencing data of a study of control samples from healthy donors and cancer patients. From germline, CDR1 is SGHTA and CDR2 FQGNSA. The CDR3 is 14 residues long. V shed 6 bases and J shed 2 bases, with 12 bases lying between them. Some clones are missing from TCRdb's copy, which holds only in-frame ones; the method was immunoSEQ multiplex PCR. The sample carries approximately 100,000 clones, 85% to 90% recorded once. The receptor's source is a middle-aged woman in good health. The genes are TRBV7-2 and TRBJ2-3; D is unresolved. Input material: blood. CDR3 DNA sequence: TGTGCCAGCAGTAAACTTCTTACCACAGATACGCAGTATTTT. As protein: CASSKLLTTDTQYF.